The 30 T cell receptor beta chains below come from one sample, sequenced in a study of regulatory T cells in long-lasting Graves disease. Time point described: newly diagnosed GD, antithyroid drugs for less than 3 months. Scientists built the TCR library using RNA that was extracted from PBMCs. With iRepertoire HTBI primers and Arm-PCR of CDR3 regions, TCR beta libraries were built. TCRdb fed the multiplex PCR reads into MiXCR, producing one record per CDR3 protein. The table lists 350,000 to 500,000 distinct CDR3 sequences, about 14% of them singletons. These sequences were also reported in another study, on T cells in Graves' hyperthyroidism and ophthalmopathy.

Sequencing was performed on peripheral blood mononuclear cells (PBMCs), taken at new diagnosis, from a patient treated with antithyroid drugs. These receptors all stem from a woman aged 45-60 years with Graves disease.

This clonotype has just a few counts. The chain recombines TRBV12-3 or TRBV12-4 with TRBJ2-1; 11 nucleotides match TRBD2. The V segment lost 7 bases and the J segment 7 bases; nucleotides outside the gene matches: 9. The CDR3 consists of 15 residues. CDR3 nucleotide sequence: TGTGCCAGCACCCTCGGACTAGCGGGTGCTAATGAGCAGTTCTTC. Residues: CASTLGLAGANEQFF.

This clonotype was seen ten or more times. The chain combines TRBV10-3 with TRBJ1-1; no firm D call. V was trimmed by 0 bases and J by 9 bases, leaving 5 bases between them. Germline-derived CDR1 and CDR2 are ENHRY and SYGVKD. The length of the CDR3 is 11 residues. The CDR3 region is CAISESRQAFF. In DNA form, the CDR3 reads TGTGCCATCAGTGAGTCCAGGCAAGCTTTCTTT.

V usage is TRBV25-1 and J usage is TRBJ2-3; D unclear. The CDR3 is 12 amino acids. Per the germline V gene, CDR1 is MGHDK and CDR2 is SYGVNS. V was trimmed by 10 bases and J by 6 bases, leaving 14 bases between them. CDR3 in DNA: TGTGCCACCGCCACTTGGACGGATACGCAGTATTTT. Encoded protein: CATATWTDTQYF.

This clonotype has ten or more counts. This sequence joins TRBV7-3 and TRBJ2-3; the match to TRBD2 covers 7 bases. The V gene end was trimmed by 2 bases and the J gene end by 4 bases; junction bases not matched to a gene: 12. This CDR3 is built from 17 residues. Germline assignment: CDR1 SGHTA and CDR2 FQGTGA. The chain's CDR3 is CASSLGRGLAGADTQYF. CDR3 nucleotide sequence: TGTGCCAGCAGCTTAGGGCGGGGCTTGGCGGGAGCAGATACGCAGTATTTT.

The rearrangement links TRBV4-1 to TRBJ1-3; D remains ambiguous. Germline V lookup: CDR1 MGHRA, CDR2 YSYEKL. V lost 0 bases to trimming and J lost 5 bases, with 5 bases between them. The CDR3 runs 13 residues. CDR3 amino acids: CASSQESRNTIYF. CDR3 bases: TGCGCCAGCAGCCAAGAGAGTAGAAACACCATATATTTT.

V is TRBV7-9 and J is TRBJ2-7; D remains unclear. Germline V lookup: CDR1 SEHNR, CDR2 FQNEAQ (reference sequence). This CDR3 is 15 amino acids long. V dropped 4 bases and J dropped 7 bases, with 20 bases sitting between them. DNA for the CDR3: TGTGCCAGCAGCTCCTCTCAAGGGTCCCATGGTGAGCAGTACTTC. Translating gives CASSSSQGSHGEQYF.

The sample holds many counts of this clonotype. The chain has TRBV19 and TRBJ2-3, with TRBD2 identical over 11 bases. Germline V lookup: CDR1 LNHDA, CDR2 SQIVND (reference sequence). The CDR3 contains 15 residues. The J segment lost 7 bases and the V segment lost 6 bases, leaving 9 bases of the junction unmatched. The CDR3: CASSGSGRALYTQYF. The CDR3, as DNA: TGTGCCAGTAGCGGTAGCGGGAGGGCCCTGTATACGCAGTATTTT.

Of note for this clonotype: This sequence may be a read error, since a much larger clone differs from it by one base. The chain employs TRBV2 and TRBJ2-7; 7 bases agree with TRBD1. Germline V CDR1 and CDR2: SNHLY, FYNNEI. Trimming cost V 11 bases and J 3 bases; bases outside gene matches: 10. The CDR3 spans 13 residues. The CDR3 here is CAGQDPNYYEQYF. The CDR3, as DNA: TGTGCCGGACAGGACCCCAACTACTACGAGCAGTACTTC.

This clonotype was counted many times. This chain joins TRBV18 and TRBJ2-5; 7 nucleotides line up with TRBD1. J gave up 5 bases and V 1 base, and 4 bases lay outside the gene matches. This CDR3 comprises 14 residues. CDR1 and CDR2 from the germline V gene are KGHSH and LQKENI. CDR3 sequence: CASSPQGALETQYF. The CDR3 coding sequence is TGTGCCAGCTCACCACAGGGGGCTCTCGAGACCCAGTACTTC.

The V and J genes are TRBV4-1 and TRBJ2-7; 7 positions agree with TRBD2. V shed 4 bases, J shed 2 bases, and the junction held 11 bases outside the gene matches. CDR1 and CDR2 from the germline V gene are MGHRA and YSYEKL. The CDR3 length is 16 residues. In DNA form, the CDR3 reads TGCGCCAGCAGCCGGACTCTCATGGGAGGGACCTACGAGCAGTACTTC. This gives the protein CASSRTLMGGTYEQYF.

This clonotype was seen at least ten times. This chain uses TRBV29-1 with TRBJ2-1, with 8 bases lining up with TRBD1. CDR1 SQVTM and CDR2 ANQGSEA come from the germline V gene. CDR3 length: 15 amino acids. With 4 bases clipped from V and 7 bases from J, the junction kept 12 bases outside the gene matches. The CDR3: CSVAGLQGASNEQFF. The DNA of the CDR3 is TGCAGCGTTGCCGGCCTGCAGGGGGCCTCGAATGAGCAGTTCTTC.

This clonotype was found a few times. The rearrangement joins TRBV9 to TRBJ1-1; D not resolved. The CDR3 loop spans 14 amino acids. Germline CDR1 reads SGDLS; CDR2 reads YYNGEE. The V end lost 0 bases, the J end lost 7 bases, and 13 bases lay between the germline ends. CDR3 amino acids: CASSVDTAWGEAFF. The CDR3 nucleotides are TGTGCCAGCAGCGTAGACACAGCGTGGGGTGAAGCTTTCTTT.

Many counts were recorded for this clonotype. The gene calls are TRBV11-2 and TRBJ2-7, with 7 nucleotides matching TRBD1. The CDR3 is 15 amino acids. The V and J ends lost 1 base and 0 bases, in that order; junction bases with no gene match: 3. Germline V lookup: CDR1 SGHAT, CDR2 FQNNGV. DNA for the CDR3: TGTGCCAGCAGCTTAGCGGCAGGGGGCTCCTACGAGCAGTACTTC. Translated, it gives CASSLAAGGSYEQYF.

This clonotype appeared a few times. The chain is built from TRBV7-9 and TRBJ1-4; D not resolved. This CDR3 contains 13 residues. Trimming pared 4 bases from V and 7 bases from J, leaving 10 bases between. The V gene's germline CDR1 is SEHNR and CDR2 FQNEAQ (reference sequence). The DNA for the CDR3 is TGTGCCAGCAGCTACCAGAGTAGTGAAAAACTGTTTTTT. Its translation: CASSYQSSEKLFF. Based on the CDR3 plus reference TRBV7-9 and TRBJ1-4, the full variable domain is DTGVSQNPRHKITKRGQNVTFRCDPISEHNRLYWYRQTLGQGPEFLTYFQNEAQLEKSRLLSDRFSAERPKGSFSTLEIQRTEQGDSAMYLCASSYQSSEKLFFGSGTQLSVL.

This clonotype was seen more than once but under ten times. The CDR3 sequence: CASSLGLEGDIQYF. The CDR3 bases are TGCGCCAGCAGCTTAGGACTAGAAGGTGACATTCAGTACTTC. This chain links TRBV5-1 with TRBJ2-4; 7 bases align to TRBD2. Germline loops: CDR1 SGHRS, CDR2 YFSETQ. Trimming took 2 bases from V and 8 from J; bases not matched to a gene: 7. The CDR3 length is 14 residues.

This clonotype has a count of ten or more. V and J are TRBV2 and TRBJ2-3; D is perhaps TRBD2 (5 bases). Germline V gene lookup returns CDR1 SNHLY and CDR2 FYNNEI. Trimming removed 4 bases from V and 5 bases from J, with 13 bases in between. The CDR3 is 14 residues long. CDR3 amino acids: CASSVLLAGDTQYF. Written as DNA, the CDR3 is TGTGCCAGCAGTGTTTTGCTAGCAGGAGATACGCAGTATTTT.

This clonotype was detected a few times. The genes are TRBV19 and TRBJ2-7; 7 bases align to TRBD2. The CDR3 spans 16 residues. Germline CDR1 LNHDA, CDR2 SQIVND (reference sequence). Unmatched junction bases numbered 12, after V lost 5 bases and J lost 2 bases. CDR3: CASSPAASGRTYEQYF. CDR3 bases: TGTGCCAGTAGTCCCGCCGCTAGCGGCCGAACCTACGAGCAGTACTTC.

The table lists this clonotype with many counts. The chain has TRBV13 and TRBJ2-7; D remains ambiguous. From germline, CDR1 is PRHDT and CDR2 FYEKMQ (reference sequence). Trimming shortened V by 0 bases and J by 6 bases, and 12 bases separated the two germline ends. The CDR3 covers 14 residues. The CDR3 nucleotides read TGTGCCAGCAGCTTAGGAGGGTTGGTCGGCGAGCAGTACTTC. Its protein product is CASSLGGLVGEQYF.

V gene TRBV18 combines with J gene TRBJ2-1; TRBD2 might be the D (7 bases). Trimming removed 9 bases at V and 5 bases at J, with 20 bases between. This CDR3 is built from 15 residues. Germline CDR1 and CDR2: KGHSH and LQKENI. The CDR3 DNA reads TGTGCCAGTCGCCGCGGGGAGGGGGTTCACAATGAGCAGTTCTTC. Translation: CASRRGEGVHNEQFF.

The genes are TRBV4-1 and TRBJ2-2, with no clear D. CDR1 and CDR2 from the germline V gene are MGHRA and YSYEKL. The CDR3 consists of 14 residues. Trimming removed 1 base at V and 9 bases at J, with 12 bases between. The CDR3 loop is CASSQVLVSRELFF. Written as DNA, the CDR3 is TGCGCCAGCAGCCAAGTTTTAGTTTCCAGGGAGCTGTTTTTT.

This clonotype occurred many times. As DNA, the CDR3 is TGCGCCAGCAGCTTGGCCCTTGGGAGTTCCACAGATACGCAGTATTTT. As protein: CASSLALGSSTDTQYF. J is TRBJ2-3 and V is TRBV5-1; a possible D gene is TRBD2 (5 bases). Germline V CDR1 and CDR2: SGHRS, YFSETQ. This CDR3 has 16 residues. Trimming took off 0 bases at V and 2 bases at J, with 13 bases between the two ends.

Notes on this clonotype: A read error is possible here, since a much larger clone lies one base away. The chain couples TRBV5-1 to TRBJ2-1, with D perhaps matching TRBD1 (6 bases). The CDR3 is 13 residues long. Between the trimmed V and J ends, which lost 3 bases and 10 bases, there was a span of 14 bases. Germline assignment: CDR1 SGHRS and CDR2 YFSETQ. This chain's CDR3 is CASSYTGTYEQFF. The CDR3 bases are TGCGCCAGCAGCTACACAGGGACCTACGAGCAGTTCTTC.

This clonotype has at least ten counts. The CDR3 nucleotides are TGTGCCAGCAGCTTATCGCTAGCGGGAGTTCTATTGGCAGATACGCAGTATTTT. Encoded protein: CASSLSLAGVLLADTQYF. The gene calls are TRBV7-8 and TRBJ2-3; 10 bases are a match to TRBD2. This CDR3 is built from 18 residues. With V trimmed by 2 bases and J by 4 bases, 12 bases remained unmatched. In germline, CDR1 is SGHVS, CDR2 FQNEAQ. The full variable domain, with the rest looked up from reference TRBV7-8 and TRBJ2-3, is GAGVSQSPRYKVAKRGQDVALRCDPISGHVSLFWYQQALGQGPEFLTYFQNEAQLDKSGLPSDRFFAERPEGSVSTLKIQRTQQEDSAVYLCASSLSLAGVLLADTQYFGPGTRLTVL.

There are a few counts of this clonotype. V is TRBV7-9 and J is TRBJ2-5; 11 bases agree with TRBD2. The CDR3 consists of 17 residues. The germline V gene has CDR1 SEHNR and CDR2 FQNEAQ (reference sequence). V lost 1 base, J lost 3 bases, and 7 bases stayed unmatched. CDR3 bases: TGTGCCAGCAGCTTAGATTCTAGCGGGAGGTTGAAAGAGACCCAGTACTTC. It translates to CASSLDSSGRLKETQYF. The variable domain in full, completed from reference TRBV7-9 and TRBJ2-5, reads DTGVSQNPRHKITKRGQNVTFRCDPISEHNRLYWYRQTLGQGPEFLTYFQNEAQLEKSRLLSDRFSAERPKGSFSTLEIQRTEQGDSAMYLCASSLDSSGRLKETQYFGPGTRLLVL.

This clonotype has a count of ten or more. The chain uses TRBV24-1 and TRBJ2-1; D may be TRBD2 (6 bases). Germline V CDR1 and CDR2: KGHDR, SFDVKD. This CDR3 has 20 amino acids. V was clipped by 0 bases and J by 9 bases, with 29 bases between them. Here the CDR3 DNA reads TGTGCCACCAGTGATTTGCCAAAATACCGGGACGGAGGGGCACAAGGTGAGCAGTTCTTC. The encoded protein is CATSDLPKYRDGGAQGEQFF.

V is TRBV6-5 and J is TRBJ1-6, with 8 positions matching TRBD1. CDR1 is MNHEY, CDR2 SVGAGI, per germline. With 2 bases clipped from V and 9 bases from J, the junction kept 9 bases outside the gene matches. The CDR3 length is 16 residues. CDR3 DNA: TGTGCCAGCAGTTACCTAGGACAGGGCCGTACTTCACCCCTCCACTTT. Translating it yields CASSYLGQGRTSPLHF.

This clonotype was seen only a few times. CDR3 in amino acids: CAISESTGSETQYF. The CDR3 DNA reads TGTGCCATCAGTGAGTCTACAGGGTCGGAGACCCAGTACTTC. V gene TRBV10-3 combines with J gene TRBJ2-5; tentatively, D is TRBD1 (6 bases). V was shortened by 0 bases and J by 5 bases, with 10 bases between the two germline ends. Germline V gene lookup returns CDR1 ENHRY and CDR2 SYGVKD. CDR3 length equals 14 residues.

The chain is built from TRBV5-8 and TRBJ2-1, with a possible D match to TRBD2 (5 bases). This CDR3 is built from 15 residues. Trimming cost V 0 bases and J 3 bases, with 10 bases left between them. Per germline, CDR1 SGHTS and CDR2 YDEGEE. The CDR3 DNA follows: TGTGCCAGCAGCTTGGTTCTAGGAGGCTACAATGAGCAGTTCTTC. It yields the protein CASSLVLGGYNEQFF.

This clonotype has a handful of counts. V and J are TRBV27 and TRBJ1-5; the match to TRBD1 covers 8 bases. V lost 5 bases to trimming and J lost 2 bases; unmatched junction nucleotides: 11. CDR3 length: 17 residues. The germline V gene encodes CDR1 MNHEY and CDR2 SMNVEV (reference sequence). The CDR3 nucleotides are TGTGCCAGCAGTCTCCCACTCGACAGGGGTGGCAATCAGCCCCAGCATTTT. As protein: CASSLPLDRGGNQPQHF.

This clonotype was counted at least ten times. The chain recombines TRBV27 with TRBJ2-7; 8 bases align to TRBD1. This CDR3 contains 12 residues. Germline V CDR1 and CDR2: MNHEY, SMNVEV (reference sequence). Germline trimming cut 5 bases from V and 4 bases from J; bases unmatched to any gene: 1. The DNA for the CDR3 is TGTGCCAGCAGTAACAGGGGGTACGAGCAGTACTTC. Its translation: CASSNRGYEQYF.